This entry concerns a single TCR beta chain. Antigen unknown. This entry comes from a study of cytomegalovirus exposure and HLA in healthy donors. Study-wide context: When 398 donors were genotyped, 81% of them were found to fall in the Caucasian-associated ancestry cluster. Study-level findings and limits: Associated with cytomegalovirus, according to the listing, were 170 or so TCR beta chains. A later analysis found that most CMV-associated TCR beta chains appeared HLA-restricted.

With 0 bases clipped from V and 4 bases from J, the junction kept 7 bases outside the gene matches. The CDR3 spans 18 residues. Germline lookup yields CDR1 SEHNR and CDR2 FQNEAQ (reference sequence). PCR employed 60 Vbeta and 13 Jbeta primers. TCRdb keeps only in-frame clones here, not all; method: immunoSEQ multiplex PCR. Here the sample spans roughly 150,000 clones, around 84% being singletons. This receptor was obtained from a man aged 25 to 45 in good health and CMV-seropositive. Input material: PBMCs. The gene calls are TRBV7-9 and TRBJ2-3; 13 positions match TRBD2. CDR3 nucleotides: TGTGCCAGCAGCTTAGCTTTAACTAGCGGGAGGGGGTCAGATACGCAGTATTTT. Its protein product is CASSLALTSGRGSDTQYF.